A single sample is the source of the 9 T cell receptor beta chains below, sequenced in a study of molecular identifiers for immune sequencing clone quantification listed by TCRdb under 2018. Preparation of the library involved PCR. Sequencing was carried out with an Illumina HiSeq 4000. TCRdb ran its own pipeline on the public reads, namely fastp trimming at Q25 and MiXCR clone calling, and kept in-frame beta chains. Each record represents a unique CDR3 protein, reported with the most common genes and DNA among its rows. This sample comprises 35,000 to 40,000 distinct CDR3 sequences, over 15% of them detected only once. Clones ranked in the top ten supply about 1% of the sample. Sequencing was done on a sample of naive CD8+ T cells from blood, with Jurkat cell RNA spiked in. According to the study, the label for this sample's cell subset or site signals: FACS-sorted CD8+CD4-CCR7+CD45RA+ naive T cells. The source of these receptors is a human donor in good health. Some libraries in this study had Jurkat cell RNA spiked in.

This clonotype was detected ten times or more. The chain combines TRBV30 with TRBJ2-7; D is unresolved. Germline lookup yields CDR1 GTSNPN and CDR2 SVGIG (reference sequence). The ends were cut back, 0 bases at V and 2 bases at J, with 8 bases in the middle. This CDR3 comprises 13 residues. The CDR3 nucleotides are TGTGCCTGGAGTGTGACTTTAACCTACGAGCAGTACTTC. It encodes CAWSVTLTYEQYF.

In regard to this clonotype: A much larger clone differs by one base, so this may be a read error. The chain joins TRBV12-5 to TRBJ1-5; TRBD1 agrees at 7 bases. In germline, CDR1 is LGHNT, CDR2 FRNRAP. The CDR3 contains 17 residues. As DNA, the CDR3 is TGTGCTAGAGGTTATAACGCCGGGACAGCACTAAATCAGCCCCAGCATTTT. The encoded protein is CARGYNAGTALNQPQHF.

J is TRBJ2-2 and V is TRBV11-1; a weak D match, TRBD1 (6 bases). Germline V gives CDR1 SGHAT, CDR2 FQDESV (reference sequence). The V end lost 4 bases, the J end lost 3 bases, and 15 bases lay between the germline ends. This CDR3 is 16 amino acids long. This CDR3 reads CASSWNRDTHTGELFF. CDR3 sequence (DNA): TGTGCCAGCAGCTGGAACCGGGACACCCACACCGGGGAGCTGTTTTTT.

V usage is TRBV27 and J usage is TRBJ2-7; D is perhaps TRBD1 or TRBD2 (5 bases each). Deletions cut 5 bases from V and 1 base from J, with 12 bases between. Germline CDR1 and CDR2: MNHEY and SMNVEV (reference sequence). The CDR3 runs to 14 residues. The CDR3 spells CASSPRDRSYEQYF. CDR3 DNA sequence: TGTGCCAGCAGTCCCCGGGACCGGTCCTACGAGCAGTACTTC.

This clonotype was counted many times. Written as DNA, the CDR3 is TGCGCCAGCAGCTTAACAGGGTCACACGAGCAGTACTTC. Translation: CASSLTGSHEQYF. The chain employs TRBV5-1 and TRBJ2-7; maybe TRBD1 (6 bases). Germline V gene data show CDR1 as SGHRS and CDR2 as YFSETQ. This CDR3 is built from 13 residues. Trimming took 2 bases from V and 5 from J, leaving 11 bases between them.

The table lists this clonotype with many counts. The V call is TRBV7-9, the J call TRBJ2-3, with D possibly matching TRBD1 (6 bases). CDR3 size: 13 residues. Between the trimmed V and J ends, which lost 8 bases and 4 bases, there was a span of 13 bases. Germline lookup yields CDR1 SEHNR and CDR2 FQNEAQ (reference sequence). In DNA, the CDR3 is TGTGCCAGCCTTTCTGGGGGCGCAGATACGCAGTATTTT. Amino acid sequence: CASLSGGADTQYF.

This clonotype occurred a few times. The J gene is TRBJ2-2, the V gene TRBV29-1; D is perhaps TRBD1 (5 bases). Germline CDR1 reads SQVTM; CDR2 reads ANQGSEA. The V and J ends lost 4 bases and 4 bases respectively, with 13 bases between them. This CDR3 has 14 amino acids. CDR3 in DNA: TGCAGCGTTGTCCAGGGCTATGGCACCGGGGAGCTGTTTTTT. This encodes CSVVQGYGTGELFF.

With respect to this clonotype: Since a much larger clone is just one base distant, this may be a read error. This sequence joins TRBV27 and TRBJ2-7; D is ambiguous. Germline CDR1 and CDR2: MNHEY and SMNVEV (reference sequence). The CDR3 runs 12 residues. The CDR3: CASSFGPYELYF. CDR3 in DNA: TGTGCCAGCAGCTTCGGTCCCTACGAGCTGTACTTC.

This clonotype was seen ten or more times. This chain joins TRBV19 and TRBJ2-7; D is undetermined. This CDR3 is 14 amino acids long. Germline CDR1 LNHDA, CDR2 SQIVND (reference sequence). Deletions cut 6 bases from V and 5 bases from J, with 17 bases between. For the CDR3, the DNA is TGTGCCAGTAGATCCTTCGGCCCACTCGACGAGCAGTACTTC. Amino acids: CASRSFGPLDEQYF.